Each of the 5 T cell receptor beta chains below was sequenced from the same sample in a study of T cells in Graves' hyperthyroidism and ophthalmopathy. The investigators amplified TCR beta CDR3 regions from RNA transcripts. In the first-round RT-PCR of the TCR CDR3, the HTBI primer set was used. Using its own MiXCR run on the multiplex PCR reads, TCRdb lists one record per CDR3 protein. The table includes approximately 600,000 distinct CDR3 sequences, 20% to 25% detected once. Specimen: blood. The receptor set was obtained from a man aged 25-40 years with Graves' ophthalmopathy.

This clonotype was found many times. CDR3 bases: TGTGCCAGCAGTGCGGTAGCGGGAGGAGCCAAAAACATTCAGTACTTC. Amino acid sequence: CASSAVAGGAKNIQYF. This chain uses TRBV2 with TRBJ2-4; 10 positions match TRBD2. The germline V gene encodes CDR1 SNHLY and CDR2 FYNNEI. The CDR3 spans 16 residues. The V and J ends lost 4 bases and 0 bases, in that order; junction bases with no gene match: 3.

In this sample, this clonotype turned up many times. The rearrangement joins TRBV3-1 to TRBJ1-2; 9 bases are shared with TRBD1. V was clipped by 4 bases and J by 9 bases; unmatched bases: 6. Germline V gives CDR1 LGHDT, CDR2 YNNKEL (reference sequence). CDR3 size: 13 residues. The CDR3 coding sequence is TGTGCCAGCAGCCTAGGGACAGGGTCTCGCTACACCTTC. Its protein is CASSLGTGSRYTF.

V and J are TRBV7-2 and TRBJ2-1, with D possibly matching TRBD1 (5 bases). The V gene's germline CDR1 is SGHTA and CDR2 FQGNSA. CDR3 length equals 17 residues. V lost 5 bases, J lost 8 bases, and 25 bases lay in between. The CDR3 coding sequence is TGTGCCAGCAGCCAAAAAGGGGTGGCCTACCTCAGGGATGAGCAGTTCTTC. Residues: CASSQKGVAYLRDEQFF.

The sample holds many counts of this clonotype. The CDR3 sequence: CASSFTSNGYEQYF. CDR3 coding DNA: TGTGCCAGCAGTTTCACTAGTAATGGCTACGAGCAGTACTTC. The chain uses TRBV12-3 or TRBV12-4 and TRBJ2-7; possibly TRBD2 for D (5 bases). The V end lost 3 bases, the J end lost 3 bases, and 12 bases lay between the germline ends. This CDR3 is 14 amino acids long.

Turning to this clonotype: With a much larger clone just one base away, this may be a read error. The chain has TRBV5-8 and TRBJ2-2, with TRBD2 matching 7 bases. Germline-derived CDR1 and CDR2 are SGHTS and YDEGEE. This CDR3 has 16 amino acids. The CDR3 loop reads CASSSPGEGRTGELSF. In DNA, the CDR3 is TGTGCCAGCAGCTCCCCTGGGGAGGGCCGTACCGGGGAGCTGTCTTTT.